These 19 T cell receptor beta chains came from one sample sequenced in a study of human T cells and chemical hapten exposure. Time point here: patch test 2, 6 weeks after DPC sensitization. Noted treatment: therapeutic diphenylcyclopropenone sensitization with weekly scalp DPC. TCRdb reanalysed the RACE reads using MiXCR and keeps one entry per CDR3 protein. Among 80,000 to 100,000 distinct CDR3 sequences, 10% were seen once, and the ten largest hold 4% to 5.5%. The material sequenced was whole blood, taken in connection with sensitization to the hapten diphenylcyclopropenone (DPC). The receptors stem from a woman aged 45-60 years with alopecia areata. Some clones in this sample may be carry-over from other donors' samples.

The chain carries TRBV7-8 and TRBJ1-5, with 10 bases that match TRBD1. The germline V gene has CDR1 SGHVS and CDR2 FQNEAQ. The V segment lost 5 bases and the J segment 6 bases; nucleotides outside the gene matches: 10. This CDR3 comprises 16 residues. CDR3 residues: CASSPPGTGVRQPQHF. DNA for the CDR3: TGTGCCAGCAGCCCACCCGGGACAGGGGTCCGTCAGCCCCAGCATTTT.

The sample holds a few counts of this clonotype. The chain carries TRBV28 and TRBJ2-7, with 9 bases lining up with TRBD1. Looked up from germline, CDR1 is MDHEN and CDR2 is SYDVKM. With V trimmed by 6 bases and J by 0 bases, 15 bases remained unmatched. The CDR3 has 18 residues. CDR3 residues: CASSGSPGTGNFSYEQYF. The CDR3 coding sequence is TGTGCCAGCAGCGGAAGTCCCGGGACAGGGAACTTCTCCTACGAGCAGTACTTC.

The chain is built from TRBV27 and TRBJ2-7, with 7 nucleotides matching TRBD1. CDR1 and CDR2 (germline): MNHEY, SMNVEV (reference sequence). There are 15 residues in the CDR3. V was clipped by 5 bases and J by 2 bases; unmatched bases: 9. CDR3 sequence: CASSRQDRPTYEQYF. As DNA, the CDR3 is TGTGCCAGCAGTCGCCAGGACAGGCCGACCTACGAGCAGTACTTC.

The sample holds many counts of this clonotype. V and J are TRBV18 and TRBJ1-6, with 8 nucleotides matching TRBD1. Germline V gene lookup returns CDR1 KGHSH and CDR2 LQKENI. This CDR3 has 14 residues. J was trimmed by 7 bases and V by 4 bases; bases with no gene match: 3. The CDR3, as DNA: TGTGCCAGCTCACAGGACAGGGAAAATTCACCCCTCCACTTT. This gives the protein CASSQDRENSPLHF.

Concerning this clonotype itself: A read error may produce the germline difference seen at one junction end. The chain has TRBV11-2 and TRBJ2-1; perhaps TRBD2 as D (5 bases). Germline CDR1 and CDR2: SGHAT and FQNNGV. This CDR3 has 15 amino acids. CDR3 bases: TGTGCCAGCAGCTTGGCCGCGGGCCTCGTAAATGGGCAGTTCTTC. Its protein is CASSLAAGLVNGQFF.

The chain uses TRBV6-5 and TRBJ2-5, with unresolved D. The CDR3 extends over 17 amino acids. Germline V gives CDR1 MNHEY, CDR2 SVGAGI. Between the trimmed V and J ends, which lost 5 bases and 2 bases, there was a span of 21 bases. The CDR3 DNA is TGTGCCAGCAGTCCCCTCCCCCCGCTCAGGTGGCAAGAGACCCAGTACTTC. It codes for CASSPLPPLRWQETQYF.

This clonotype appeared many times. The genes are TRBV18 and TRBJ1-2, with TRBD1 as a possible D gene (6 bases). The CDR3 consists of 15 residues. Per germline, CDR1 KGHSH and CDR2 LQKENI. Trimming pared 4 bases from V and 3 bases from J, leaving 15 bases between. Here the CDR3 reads CASSLQGSSDYGYTF. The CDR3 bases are TGTGCCAGCTCACTTCAGGGGAGTTCAGACTATGGCTACACCTTC. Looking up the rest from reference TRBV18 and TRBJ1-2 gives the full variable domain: NAGVMQNPRHLVRRRGQEARLRCSPMKGHSHVYWYRQLPEEGLKFMVYLQKENIIDESGMPKERFSAEFPKEGPSILRIQQVVRGDSAAYFCASSLQGSSDYGYTFGSGTRLTVV.

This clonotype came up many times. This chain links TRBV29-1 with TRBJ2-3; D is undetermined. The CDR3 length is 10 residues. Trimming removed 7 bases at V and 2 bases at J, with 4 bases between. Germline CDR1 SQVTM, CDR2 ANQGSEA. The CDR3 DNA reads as TGCAGCGCCCACACAGATACGCAGTATTTT. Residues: CSAHTDTQYF.

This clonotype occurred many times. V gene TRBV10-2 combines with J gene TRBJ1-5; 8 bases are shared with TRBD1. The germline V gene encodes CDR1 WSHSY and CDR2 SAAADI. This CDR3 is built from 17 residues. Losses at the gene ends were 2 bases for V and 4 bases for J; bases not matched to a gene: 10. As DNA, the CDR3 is TGCGCCAGCAGTGAGCCGACCCGGACAGGGCCAAATCAGCCCCAGCATTTT. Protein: CASSEPTRTGPNQPQHF.

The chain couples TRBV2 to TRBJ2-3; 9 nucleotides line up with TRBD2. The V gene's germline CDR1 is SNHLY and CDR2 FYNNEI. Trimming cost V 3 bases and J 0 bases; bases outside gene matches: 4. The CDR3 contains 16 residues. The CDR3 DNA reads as TGTGCCAGCAGTGACAGACTAGCGGCCAGCACAGATACGCAGTATTTT. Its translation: CASSDRLAASTDTQYF.

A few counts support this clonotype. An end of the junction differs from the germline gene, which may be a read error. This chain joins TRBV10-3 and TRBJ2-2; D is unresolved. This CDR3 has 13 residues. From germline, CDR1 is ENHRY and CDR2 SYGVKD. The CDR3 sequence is CAISVAETGELFF. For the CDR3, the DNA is TGTGCTATCAGTGTCGCAGAAACCGGGGAGCTGTTTTTT.

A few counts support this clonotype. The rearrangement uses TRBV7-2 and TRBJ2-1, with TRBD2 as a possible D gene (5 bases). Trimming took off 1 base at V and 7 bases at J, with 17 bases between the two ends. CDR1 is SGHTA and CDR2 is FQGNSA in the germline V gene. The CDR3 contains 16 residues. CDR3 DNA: TGTGCCAGCAGCTTAGATCTCGGGATTAAGGCGAATGAGCAGTTCTTC. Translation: CASSLDLGIKANEQFF.

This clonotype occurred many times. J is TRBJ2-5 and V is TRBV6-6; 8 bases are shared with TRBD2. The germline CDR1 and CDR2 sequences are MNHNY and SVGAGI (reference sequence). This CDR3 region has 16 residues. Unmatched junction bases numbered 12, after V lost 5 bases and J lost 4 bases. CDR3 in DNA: TGTGCCAGCAGTACGGGCCCGCGGGAGGAGGGAGAGACCCAGTACTTC. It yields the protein CASSTGPREEGETQYF.

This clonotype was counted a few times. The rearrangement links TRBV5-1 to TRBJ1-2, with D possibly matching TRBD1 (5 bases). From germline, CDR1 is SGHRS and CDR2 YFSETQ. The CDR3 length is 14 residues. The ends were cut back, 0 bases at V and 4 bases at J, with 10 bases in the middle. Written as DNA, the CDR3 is TGCGCCAGCAGCTTGGAGACAGAGCCCTATGGCTACACCTTC. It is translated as CASSLETEPYGYTF.

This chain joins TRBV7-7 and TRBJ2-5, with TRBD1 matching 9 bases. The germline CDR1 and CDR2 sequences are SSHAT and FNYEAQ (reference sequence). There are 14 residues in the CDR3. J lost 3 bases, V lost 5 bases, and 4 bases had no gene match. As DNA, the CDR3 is TGTGCCAGCAGCATCCGGACAGGGGAAGAGACCCAGTACTTC. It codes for CASSIRTGEETQYF.

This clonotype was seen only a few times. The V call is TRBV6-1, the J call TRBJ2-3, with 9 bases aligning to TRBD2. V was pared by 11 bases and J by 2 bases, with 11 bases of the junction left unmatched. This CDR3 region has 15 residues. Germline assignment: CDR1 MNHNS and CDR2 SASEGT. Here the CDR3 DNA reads TGTGCCGGAAGGACTAGCGCCGATCCCACAGATACGCAGTATTTT. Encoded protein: CAGRTSADPTDTQYF.

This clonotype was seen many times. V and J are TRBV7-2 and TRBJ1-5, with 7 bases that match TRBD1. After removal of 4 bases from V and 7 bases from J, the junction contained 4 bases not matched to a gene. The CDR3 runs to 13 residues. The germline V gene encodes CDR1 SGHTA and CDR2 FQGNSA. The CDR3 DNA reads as TGTGCCAGCAGCTCACAGGGGATGCAGCCCCAGCATTTT. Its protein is CASSSQGMQPQHF.

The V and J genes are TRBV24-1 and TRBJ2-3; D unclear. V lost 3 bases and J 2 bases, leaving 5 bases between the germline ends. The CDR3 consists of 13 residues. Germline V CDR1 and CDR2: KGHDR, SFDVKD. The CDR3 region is CATSDITTDTQYF. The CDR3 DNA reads TGTGCCACCAGTGATATCACCACAGATACGCAGTATTTT.

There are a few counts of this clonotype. The CDR3 DNA sequence: TGCAGTGCTACGGGAGAAGGACGCTCTGGAAACACCATATATTTT. Translating it yields CSATGEGRSGNTIYF. V is TRBV20-1 and J is TRBJ1-3; D remains ambiguous. Germline V gene lookup returns CDR1 DFQATT and CDR2 SNEGSKA (reference sequence). The CDR3 is made up of 15 amino acids. The germline V and J ends were trimmed by 4 bases and 0 bases, with 13 bases remaining between them.